A single sample gave rise to the 11 T cell receptor beta chains below, sequenced in a study of STAT5B mutations in CD4+ large granular lymphocyte leukemia. Profiling relied on immunoSEQ multiplex PCR, and the TCRdb table lists in-frame clones only, not all of them. The sample contains about 36,000 clones, about four fifths of which appear only once. Sequencing input: CD4+ T cells from blood buffy coats. Source of these receptors: a human donor in good health.

This chain links TRBV7-9 with TRBJ2-1, with 9 positions matching TRBD2. Germline values: CDR1 SEHNR, CDR2 FQNEAQ (reference sequence). V gave up 2 bases and J gave up 7 bases; unmatched junction bases: 12. The CDR3 consists of 17 residues. The CDR3: CASSLMSSGEVLNEQFF. The CDR3 nucleotides read TGTGCCAGCAGCTTAATGTCTAGCGGGGAGGTGTTGAATGAGCAGTTCTTC.

The V and J genes are TRBV5-8 and TRBJ1-2; weak D call: TRBD1 (6 bases). Trimming removed 3 bases at V and 5 bases at J, with 17 bases between. Germline values: CDR1 SGHTS, CDR2 YDEGEE. CDR3 length: 15 residues. CDR3 sequence: CASSSGQSLRYGYTF. The CDR3 region has the DNA TGTGCCAGCAGCTCAGGACAGTCTCTGCGGTATGGCTACACCTTC.

The chain recombines TRBV5-4 with TRBJ1-1; 7 positions match TRBD1. Trimming cost V 1 base and J 0 bases; bases outside gene matches: 6. The germline CDR1 and CDR2 sequences are SGHNT and YYREEE (reference sequence). This CDR3 contains 16 residues. The CDR3 loop is CASSLPLTGMNTEAFF. CDR3 bases: TGTGCCAGCAGCTTGCCCCTGACAGGGATGAACACTGAAGCTTTCTTT. Complete variable domain (other parts from reference TRBV5-4 and TRBJ1-1): ETGVTQSPTHLIKTRGQQVTLRCSSQSGHNTVSWYQQALGQGPQFIFQYYREEENGRGNFPPRFSGLQFPNYSSELNVNALELDDSALYLCASSLPLTGMNTEAFFGQGTRLTVV.

The CDR3 DNA is TGTGCCAGCAGCGCCCAGGGACACGCCGGGAACACCATATATTTT. It translates to CASSAQGHAGNTIYF. V usage is TRBV11-2 and J usage is TRBJ1-3; TRBD1 might be the D (6 bases). CDR3 length: 15 residues. Germline values: CDR1 SGHAT, CDR2 FQNNGV. The germline V and J ends were trimmed by 5 bases and 7 bases, with 18 bases remaining between them.

Here the CDR3 reads CASSIRVGNEKLFF. In DNA, the CDR3 is TGTGCCAGCAGCATCAGGGTTGGGAATGAAAAACTGTTTTTT. The chain combines TRBV7-2 with TRBJ1-4, with D perhaps matching TRBD1 (5 bases). Deletions cut 5 bases from V and 5 bases from J, with 12 bases between. Germline values: CDR1 SGHTA, CDR2 FQGNSA. The CDR3 is made up of 14 amino acids.

The chain joins TRBV19 to TRBJ1-1, with D maybe TRBD1 (5 bases). V lost 6 bases and J lost 3, with 5 bases in between. The CDR3 runs 11 residues. Germline loops: CDR1 LNHDA, CDR2 SQIVND (reference sequence). CDR3 in DNA: TGTGCCAGTAGGACAGACACTGAAGCTTTCTTT. Its protein is CASRTDTEAFF.

The chain employs TRBV19 and TRBJ1-5; no clear D. Looked up from germline, CDR1 is LNHDA and CDR2 is SQIVND (reference sequence). The CDR3 sequence is 14 residues long. Trimming removed 0 bases from V and 3 bases from J, with 6 bases in between. CDR3 DNA sequence: TGTGCCAGTAGTATAGAGGGCCTCAATCAGCCCCAGCATTTT. Its protein is CASSIEGLNQPQHF.

The chain couples TRBV11-2 to TRBJ2-5; TRBD2 matches at 11 bases. V was clipped by 5 bases and J by 4 bases; unmatched bases: 3. The CDR3 is made up of 14 amino acids. Germline values: CDR1 SGHAT, CDR2 FQNNGV. For the CDR3, the DNA is TGTGCCAGCAGCCCAGGACTAGCGGGAGAGACCCAGTACTTC. It is translated as CASSPGLAGETQYF.

This chain uses TRBV7-9 with TRBJ1-2; D perhaps matches TRBD1 (5 bases). Germline CDR1 reads SEHNR; CDR2 reads FQNEAQ (reference sequence). The CDR3 is 11 residues long. Trimming left V 4 bases short and J 8 bases short, with 8 bases between. The CDR3 is CASSYTGGYTF. CDR3 DNA: TGTGCCAGCAGCTACACAGGAGGCTACACCTTC.

The V call is TRBV27, the J call TRBJ1-2; 12 bases map to TRBD1. In germline, CDR1 is MNHEY, CDR2 SMNVEV (reference sequence). The CDR3 spans 16 residues. Trimming removed 6 bases from V and 3 bases from J; junction bases left unmatched: 8. The CDR3 DNA sequence: TGTGCCAGCAGAAAAGACGGGACAGGGGGCGACTATGGCTACACCTTC. Translation gives CASRKDGTGGDYGYTF.

The chain recombines TRBV5-1 with TRBJ2-2; TRBD1 is a possible D gene (6 bases). V dropped 4 bases and J dropped 0 bases, with 13 bases sitting between them. This CDR3 has 16 residues. The germline CDR1 and CDR2 sequences are SGHRS and YFSETQ. The DNA of the CDR3 is TGCGCCAGCAGCCCACATGGACAGTCGAACACCGGGGAGCTGTTTTTT. Translated: CASSPHGQSNTGELFF.